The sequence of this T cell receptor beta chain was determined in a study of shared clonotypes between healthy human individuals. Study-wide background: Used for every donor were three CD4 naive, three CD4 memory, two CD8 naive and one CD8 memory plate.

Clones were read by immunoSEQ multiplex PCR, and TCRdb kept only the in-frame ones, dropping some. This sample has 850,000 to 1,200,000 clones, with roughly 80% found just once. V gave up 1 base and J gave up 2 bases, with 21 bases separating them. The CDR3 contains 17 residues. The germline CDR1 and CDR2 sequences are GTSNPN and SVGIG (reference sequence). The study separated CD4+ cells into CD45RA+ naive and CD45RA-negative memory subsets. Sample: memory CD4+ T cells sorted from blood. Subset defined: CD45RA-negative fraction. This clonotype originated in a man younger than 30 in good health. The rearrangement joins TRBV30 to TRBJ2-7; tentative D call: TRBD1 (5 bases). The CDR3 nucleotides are TGTGCCTGGAGTGATCGCCCTCCGACAGCTGGAACCTACGAGCAGTACTTC. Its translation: CAWSDRPPTAGTYEQYF.